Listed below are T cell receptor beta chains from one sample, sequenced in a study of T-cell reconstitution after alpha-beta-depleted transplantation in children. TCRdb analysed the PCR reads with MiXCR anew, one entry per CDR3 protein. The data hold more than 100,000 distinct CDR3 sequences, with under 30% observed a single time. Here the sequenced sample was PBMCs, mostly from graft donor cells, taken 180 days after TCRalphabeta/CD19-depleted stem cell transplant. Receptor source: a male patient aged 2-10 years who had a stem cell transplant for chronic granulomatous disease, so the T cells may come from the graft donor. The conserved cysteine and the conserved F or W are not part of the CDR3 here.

SASSLAVTKNIQY	TRBJ2-4	TRBV20-1	13
ASSGGTGNTGELF	TRBJ2-2	TRBV5-1	13
ASSRRDYYNEQF	TRBJ2-1	TRBV14	12
ASSYPGTNIQY	TRBJ2-4	TRBV11-2	11
ASSLRTSPYGNEQF	TRBJ2-1	TRBV5-1	14
SARATGNQPQH	TRBJ1-5	TRBV20-1	11
SEHSGGATDTQY	TRBJ2-3	TRBV20-1	12
AIISSVQGQPH	TRBJ2-7	TRBV10-3	11
SARDRLMGSNQPQH	TRBJ1-5	TRBV20-1	14
ASSQLGRAEETQY	TRBJ2-5	TRBV11-1	13
ASSLVDRGNEQF	TRBJ2-1	TRBV11-3	12
ASSLTVYEQY	TRBJ2-7	TRBV12-3/TRBV12-4	10
ATSDPQGKGYNEQF	TRBJ2-1	TRBV24-1	14
ASSYSSEVYGYT	TRBJ1-2	TRBV6-5	12
ASSPADSTFSYNEQF	TRBJ2-1	TRBV4-2	15
ASSLTAPGQGRSYEQY	TRBJ2-7	TRBV5-1	16
ASSLTPYRYEQY	TRBJ2-7	TRBV6-5	12
ASSQVVHSETQY	TRBJ2-5	TRBV4-3	12
ASSRGPLDNEQF	TRBJ2-1	TRBV5-1	12
ASSPGGEDTQY	TRBJ2-3	TRBV12-3/TRBV12-4	11
SAGVWTGVYEQY	TRBJ2-7	TRBV20-1	12
ASSVSKNGQPYEQY	TRBJ2-7	TRBV9	14
SVGVTGTDTQY	TRBJ2-3	TRBV29-1	11
ASSTDSIDTQY	TRBJ2-3	TRBV5-1	11
ASSSSDRVSTGELF	TRBJ2-2	TRBV12-3/TRBV12-4	14
ASRFKGFNSPLH	TRBJ1-6	TRBV12-3/TRBV12-4	12
SARCRREKLF	TRBJ1-4	TRBV20-1	10
ASSSPGDPQH	TRBJ1-5	TRBV12-3/TRBV12-4	10
ASSSSTGTSGVEQY	TRBJ2-7	TRBV6-5	14
ASSLSLTALRYEQY	TRBJ2-7	TRBV27	14
ASSVSIAGVHEQY	TRBJ2-7	TRBV9	13
ASSHRGSLSSYEQY	TRBJ2-7	TRBV4-1	14
SVATLYASYEQY	TRBJ2-7	TRBV29-1	12
SASFETREQF	TRBJ2-1	TRBV20-1	10
ASSFTGGGIQQY	TRBJ2-7	TRBV12-3/TRBV12-4	12
ASTVSGALNEQF	TRBJ2-1	TRBV27	12
ASSLSSGRIIPYNEQF	TRBJ2-1	TRBV5-1	16
ASGVHYGYT	TRBJ1-2	TRBV6-5	9
ASSSTGVNSPLH	TRBJ1-6	TRBV7-2	12
ASSSVSGGYT	TRBJ1-2	TRBV7-9	10
ASSFSLRNEQF	TRBJ2-1	TRBV12-3/TRBV12-4	11
ASSLAARGGQETQY	TRBJ2-5	TRBV7-6	14
SVRGLNRNEKLF	TRBJ1-4	TRBV29-1	12
AISEEGISYEQY	TRBJ2-7	TRBV10-3	12
ASSSHTEIYEQY	TRBJ2-7	TRBV6-2/TRBV6-3	12
AWKWTSNTGELF	TRBJ2-2	TRBV19	12
ASIRRENTDTQY	TRBJ2-3	TRBV5-1	12
SAREVQGAVGELF	TRBJ2-2	TRBV20-1	13
ASSLDGSSGNTIY	TRBJ1-3	TRBV11-2	13
ATSRDFLDEQY	TRBJ2-7	TRBV15	11
ASSQENLYSYEQY	TRBJ2-7	TRBV4-3	13
ASSLSFRGDFGANVLT	TRBJ2-6	TRBV27	16
SARDVEQY	TRBJ2-7	TRBV20-1	8